A selection of T cell receptor beta chains follows, all from one sample in a study of CD8 T cells in Susac syndrome. TCRdb reprocessed the immunoSEQ multiplex PCR reads with MiXCR, giving one entry per CDR3 protein. Here the sample spans a few hundred thousand distinct CDR3 sequences, 95% being singletons. Sequenced sample: CD4+ T cells from PBMCs. Receptors were obtained from a human donor with multiple sclerosis. Both conserved end residues are part of each CDR3. A D gene is named only where the DNA matches it firmly. The size of a clone is reported for some rows only, either as once, few or many, or as a class for expanded clones.

clone size	V gene	J gene	D gene	CDR3 DNA	CDR3 protein
.	TRBV18	TRBJ2-7	TRBD2	TGTGCCAGCTCACCGAGACTAGCGGGAGTCGACGAGCAGTACTTC	CASSPRLAGVDEQYF
.	TRBV24-1	TRBJ1-6	.	TGTGCCACCAGTGGGTCAGGGTACAATTCACCCCTCCACTTT	CATSGSGYNSPLHF
.	TRBV9	TRBJ1-1	.	TGTGCCAGCAGCGTAGCGGGCAGCAGCACTGAAGCTTTCTTT	CASSVAGSSTEAFF
.	TRBV2	TRBJ1-1	TRBD1	TGTGCCAGCAGAGGACAGGGGGCTTCTAACACTGAAGCTTTCTTT	CASRGQGASNTEAFF
.	TRBV5-4	TRBJ2-7	.	TGTGCCAGCAGCGCGGGACAGCATACCTACGAGCAGTACTTC	CASSAGQHTYEQYF
.	TRBV20-1	TRBJ2-1	.	TGCAGTGCTTTGCCGGGGACAACTCTCTCCTACAATGAGCAGTTCTTC	CSALPGTTLSYNEQFF
.	TRBV18	TRBJ1-1	.	TGTGCCAGCTCAAAGGGGACCAACACTGAAGCTTTCTTT	CASSKGTNTEAFF
.	TRBV9	TRBJ2-5	.	TGTGCCAGCAGCGTAGACCCAGATTCGGAGACCCAGTACTTC	CASSVDPDSETQYF
.	TRBV15	TRBJ1-5	.	TGTGCCACCAGCAGGGCAGGCGATCAGCCCCAGCATTTT	CATSRAGDQPQHF
.	TRBV20-1	TRBJ1-3	.	TGCAGTGCTAGTCGCAGCTCCTCTGGAAACACCATATATTTT	CSASRSSSGNTIYF
.	TRBV9	TRBJ1-1	.	TGTGCCAGCAGCGCCCAGGGAAGTCGGTCTGAAGCTTTCTTT	CASSAQGSRSEAFF
.	TRBV6-2/TRBV6-3	TRBJ2-7	.	TGTGCCAGCTTCTCTGGGGGCTACGAGCAGTACTTC	CASFSGGYEQYF
.	TRBV30	TRBJ1-1	.	TGTGCCTGGAGTCTTGCTTCCAGCACTGAAGCTTTCTTT	CAWSLASSTEAFF
.	TRBV25-1	TRBJ1-2	.	TGTGCCAGCAGTGAAAACGGCTACTATGGCTACACCTTC	CASSENGYYGYTF
.	TRBV29-1	TRBJ2-2	TRBD1	TGCAGCGTTGAAGCTGGGACAGGGTGGACCGGGGAGCTGTTTTTT	CSVEAGTGWTGELFF
.	TRBV13	TRBJ2-7	.	TGTGCCAGCAGTGATTTTAGAAACCACGAGCAGTACTTC	CASSDFRNHEQYF
.	TRBV12-3/TRBV12-4	TRBJ2-1	TRBD2	TGTGCCAGCAGTAGGACTAGCGGACCGTCCTACAATGAGCAGTTCTTC	CASSRTSGPSYNEQFF
once	TRBV4-2	TRBJ2-3	.	TGTGCCAGCAGCGTTGGGCTAGCGATAAATACGCAGTATTTT	CASSVGLAINTQYF
.	TRBV12-3/TRBV12-4	TRBJ1-5	.	TGTGCCAGCAGTCCGCTGGACAGAGCTCTTAATCAGCCCCAGCATTTT	CASSPLDRALNQPQHF
.	TRBV5-1	TRBJ2-3	TRBD1	TGCGCCAGCAGCTTGGCCAGGACAGGGCAGGGGACAGATACGCAGTATTTT	CASSLARTGQGTDTQYF
.	TRBV28	TRBJ2-1	.	TGTGCCAGCAGTTTAGGAGTGCTCTACAATGAGCAGTTCTTC	CASSLGVLYNEQFF
.	TRBV4-1	TRBJ2-7	.	TGCGCCAGCAGCCCAGCAGAGGGTAGGGGTCTGCGGGAGCAGTACTTC	CASSPAEGRGLREQYF
.	TRBV3-1	TRBJ2-3	.	TGTGCCAGCAGCCAAGTTGGGGGAATCACAGATACGCAGTATTTT	CASSQVGGITDTQYF
.	TRBV29-1	TRBJ2-2	.	TGCAGCGTCAGTCCCTTTAGTACCGGGGAGCTGTTTTTT	CSVSPFSTGELFF
.	TRBV20-1	TRBJ2-7	.	TGCAGTGCCCCGGGCACGAATCCCTACGAGCAGTACTTC	CSAPGTNPYEQYF
.	TRBV9	TRBJ2-7	.	TGTGCCAGCAGCGTAGATACAGGGAGCGAGCAGTACTTC	CASSVDTGSEQYF
.	TRBV29-1	TRBJ2-7	.	TGCAGCGTTGAAGGTAAACGGGACGGCCCCTACGAGCAGTACTTC	CSVEGKRDGPYEQYF
.	TRBV15	TRBJ2-1	.	TGTGCCACCAGCAGAGGGTACAATGAGCAGTTCTTC	CATSRGYNEQFF
.	TRBV28	TRBJ1-5	.	TGTGCCAGCACTCCCGGACCCAGGGCCCAGCATTTT	CASTPGPRAQHF
.	TRBV29-1	TRBJ1-4	.	TGCAGCGTAGACTCATCGGGCGAAAAACTGTTTTTT	CSVDSSGEKLFF
.	TRBV20-1	TRBJ2-5	.	TGCAGTGCTAGAGTTACGGGACAAGAGACCCAGTACTTC	CSARVTGQETQYF
.	TRBV20-1	TRBJ1-1	TRBD1	TGCAGTGCTACCGGACAGGGGGAAGAAGCTTTCTTT	CSATGQGEEAFF
.	TRBV29-1	TRBJ1-2	.	TGCAGCACGAATGAAGGCACCAATAACTATGGCTACACCTTC	CSTNEGTNNYGYTF
.	TRBV6-5	TRBJ2-7	.	TGTGCCAGCAGGGGGACACTCACCTACGAGCAGTACTTC	CASRGTLTYEQYF
.	TRBV9	TRBJ2-4	TRBD1	TGTGCCAGCAGCGCAGGACAGGCTACTCTAGCCAAAAACATTCAGTACTTC	CASSAGQATLAKNIQYF
few	TRBV27	TRBJ2-7	TRBD1	TGTGCCAGCAGTTCCCCGGACAGGGCCTACGAGCAGTACTTC	CASSSPDRAYEQYF
once	TRBV4-1	TRBJ2-1	TRBD2	TGCGCCAGCAGCCAAGATGTACTAGCGGCCGATCAGTCCTACAATGAGCAGTTCTTC	CASSQDVLAADQSYNEQFF
once	TRBV20-1	TRBJ1-2	.	TGCAGTGCTATCAAGGGGGACGGCTACACCTTC	CSAIKGDGYTF
.	TRBV3-1	TRBJ2-7	.	TGTGCCAGCAGCCAGCAGACTAGGGGCGAGCAGTACTTC	CASSQQTRGEQYF
.	TRBV6-5	TRBJ1-4	.	TGTGCCAGCCGTCTGGGCGCGCGTGAAAAACTGTTTTTT	CASRLGAREKLFF